The 12 T cell receptor beta chains below come from one sample, sequenced in a study of cytotoxic CD8 clonotypes in ibrutinib-treated CLL. The assay was immunoSEQ multiplex PCR, and TCRdb's table has in-frame clones only and misses some. The sample has fewer than 400,000 clones, 67% seen once. The sequencing used PBMCs, collected after 36 months of ibrutinib treatment. These receptor sequences come from a human donor with chronic lymphocytic leukemia.

This sequence joins TRBV9 and TRBJ2-3, with D perhaps TRBD1 or TRBD2 (5 bases each). Per germline, CDR1 SGDLS and CDR2 YYNGEE. V lost 0 bases to trimming and J lost 2 bases, with 13 bases between them. This CDR3 is 16 amino acids long. The CDR3 protein is CASSVDSGAFTDTQYF. The CDR3, as DNA: TGTGCCAGCAGCGTAGATTCCGGGGCTTTCACAGATACGCAGTATTTT.

The rearrangement links TRBV7-8 to TRBJ1-2, with D hard to call. This CDR3 has 16 amino acids. The ends were cut back, 2 bases at V and 4 bases at J, with 17 bases in the middle. Germline CDR1 is SGHVS and CDR2 is FQNEAQ. The CDR3, as DNA: TGTGCCAGCAGCTTAATCCGCTCGGGCAAAATCTATGGCTACACCTTC. It codes for CASSLIRSGKIYGYTF.

The chain joins TRBV19 to TRBJ2-5, with D maybe TRBD1 (6 bases). The V gene's germline CDR1 is LNHDA and CDR2 SQIVND (reference sequence). CDR3 length: 12 residues. V lost 6 bases, J lost 2 bases, and 7 bases lay in between. CDR3 protein: CASSQGQETQYF. In nucleotides, the CDR3 is TGTGCCAGTAGCCAGGGGCAAGAGACCCAGTACTTC.

This clone was observed a handful of times. This chain links TRBV6-1 with TRBJ1-2; D remains unclear. Germline CDR1 and CDR2: MNHNS and SASEGT. The CDR3 has 14 amino acids. Trimming pared 4 bases from V and 2 bases from J, leaving 11 bases between. The CDR3 DNA reads TGTGCCAGCAGTGTAGGGCAGCAAAACTATGGCTACACCTTC. Its translation: CASSVGQQNYGYTF.

In its sample, this clone was seen a few times. The V and J genes are TRBV5-1 and TRBJ2-5; 8 bases fit TRBD1. The V segment lost 3 bases and the J segment 4 bases; nucleotides outside the gene matches: 11. The germline CDR1 and CDR2 sequences are SGHRS and YFSETQ. This CDR3 comprises 16 residues. CDR3 DNA: TGCGCCAGCAGCTACGGGTCAGGGGGCAGAGGAGAGACCCAGTACTTC. Residues: CASSYGSGGRGETQYF.

Remarks on this clone: One junction end disagrees with the germline gene, perhaps due to a read error. J is TRBJ2-7 and V is TRBV2, with a possible D match to TRBD1 (6 bases). This CDR3 has 15 amino acids. The germline V gene has CDR1 SNHLY and CDR2 FYNNEI. The CDR3 nucleotides are TGTGCCAGCAGCGAAGGGGGTGAAAGAAAGAAGGAGCAGTACTTC. It encodes CASSEGGERKKEQYF.

This clone was counted a single time. The chain combines TRBV5-1 with TRBJ2-7, with 11 bases that match TRBD1. This CDR3 is 14 amino acids long. V shed 4 bases, J shed 5 bases, and the junction held 5 bases outside the gene matches. Germline V lookup: CDR1 SGHRS, CDR2 YFSETQ. The DNA of the CDR3 is TGCGCCAGCAGCCCCCGGGACAGGGGGGACGAGCAGTACTTC. Protein: CASSPRDRGDEQYF.

This clone has more than one count but fewer than ten. V and J are TRBV9 and TRBJ1-6; D is unresolved. Germline V gene lookup returns CDR1 SGDLS and CDR2 YYNGEE. The V end lost 0 bases, the J end lost 9 bases, and 13 bases lay between the germline ends. CDR3 length: 15 residues. The CDR3 loop reads CASSVGAATSSPLHF. The DNA of the CDR3 is TGTGCCAGCAGCGTAGGGGCAGCCACATCTTCACCCCTCCACTTT. The full variable domain, rest sourced from reference TRBV9 and TRBJ1-6, is DSGVTQTPKHLITATGQRVTLRCSPRSGDLSVYWYQQSLDQGLQFLIQYYNGEERAKGNILERFSAQQFPDLHSELNLSSLELGDSALYFCASSVGAATSSPLHFGNGTRLTVT.

The chain carries TRBV5-1 and TRBJ1-4, with 7 bases fitting TRBD1. Germline V gives CDR1 SGHRS, CDR2 YFSETQ. V was clipped by 1 base and J by 0 bases; unmatched bases: 15. This CDR3 is built from 20 residues. The CDR3 sequence: CASSLYGQVRFPSTNEKLFF. The CDR3 DNA sequence: TGCGCCAGCAGCTTGTATGGACAGGTGCGATTTCCGTCAACTAATGAAAAACTGTTTTTT.

This sequence joins TRBV13 and TRBJ2-3; a possible D gene is TRBD2 (6 bases). Germline CDR1 reads PRHDT; CDR2 reads FYEKMQ (reference sequence). Trimming took off 5 bases at V and 1 base at J, with 7 bases between the two ends. The CDR3 is made up of 13 amino acids. The CDR3 sequence: CASSPGGTDTQYF. CDR3 sequence (DNA): TGTGCCAGCAGCCCGGGAGGCACAGATACGCAGTATTTT.

Only a few counts were recorded for this clone. The chain combines TRBV5-6 with TRBJ1-1; tentatively, D is TRBD1 (6 bases). Germline V gene sequence: CDR1 SGHDT, CDR2 YYEEEE. CDR3 length: 12 amino acids. The germline V and J ends were trimmed by 7 bases and 5 bases, with 12 bases remaining between them. CDR3 sequence reads: CASFRGATEAFF. The CDR3 DNA reads as TGTGCCAGCTTCCGGGGGGCGACTGAAGCTTTCTTT. Full variable domain (remainder filled in from reference TRBV5-6 and TRBJ1-1): DAGVTQSPTHLIKTRGQQVTLRCSPKSGHDTVSWYQQALGQGPQFIFQYYEEEERQRGNFPDRFSGHQFPNYSSELNVNALLLGDSALYLCASFRGATEAFFGQGTRLTVV.

This chain links TRBV7-2 with TRBJ2-5; TRBD1 is a possible D gene (6 bases). Germline V gives CDR1 SGHTA, CDR2 FQGNSA. The CDR3 spans 13 residues. V was cut by 3 bases and J by 2 bases, with 7 bases left in between. The CDR3 coding sequence is TGTGCCAGCAGCTTGGACAGACAAGAGACCCAGTACTTC. Amino acid sequence: CASSLDRQETQYF. The variable domain in full, completed from reference TRBV7-2 and TRBJ2-5, reads GAGVSQSPSNKVTEKGKDVELRCDPISGHTALYWYRQSLGQGLEFLIYFQGNSAPDKSGLPSDRFSAERTGGSVSTLTIQRTQQEDSAVYLCASSLDRQETQYFGPGTRLLVL.